The clone carrying this T cell receptor beta chain occurred a few times. The data were taken from a study of T cells in Graves' hyperthyroidism and ophthalmopathy. The CDR3 has 14 residues. Germline V gene lookup returns CDR1 LNHDA and CDR2 SQIVND (reference sequence). V lost 9 bases and J lost 4, with 15 bases in between. Regions amplified from RNA transcripts were the TCR beta CDR3 regions. The HTBI primer set served for first-round RT-PCR of the TCR CDR3. TCRdb re-derived calls from the multiplex PCR reads in MiXCR, one entry per CDR3 protein. The top ten hold 11% to 15% of the sample, which has more than 500,000 distinct CDR3 sequences, around 15% seen once.

This sequence was found in a woman aged 35 to 49 with Graves' hyperthyroidism. Sequenced material: blood. This chain connects TRBV19 to TRBJ2-2; TRBD1 is a possible D gene (6 bases). The CDR3 reads CASLSSGATGELFF. Written as DNA, the CDR3 is TGTGCCAGCCTGTCGTCAGGGGCCACCGGGGAGCTGTTTTTT.